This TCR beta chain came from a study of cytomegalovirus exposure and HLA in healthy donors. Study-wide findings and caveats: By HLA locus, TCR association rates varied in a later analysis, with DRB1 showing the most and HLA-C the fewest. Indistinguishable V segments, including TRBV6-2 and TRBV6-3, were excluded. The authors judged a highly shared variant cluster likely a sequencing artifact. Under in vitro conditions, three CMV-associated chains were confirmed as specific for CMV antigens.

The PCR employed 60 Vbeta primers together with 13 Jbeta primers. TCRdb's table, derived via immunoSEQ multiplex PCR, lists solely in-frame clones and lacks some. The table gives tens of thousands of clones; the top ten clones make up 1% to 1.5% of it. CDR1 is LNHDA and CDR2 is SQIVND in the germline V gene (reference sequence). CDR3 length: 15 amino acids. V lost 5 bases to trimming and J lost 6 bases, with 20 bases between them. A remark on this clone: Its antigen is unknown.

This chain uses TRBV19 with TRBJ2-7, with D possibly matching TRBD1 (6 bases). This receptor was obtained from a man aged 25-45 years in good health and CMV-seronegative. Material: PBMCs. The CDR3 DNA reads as TGTGCCAGTAGTTCCCTGGGGGCGGCTAGCCGCGAGCAGTACTTC. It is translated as CASSSLGAASREQYF.